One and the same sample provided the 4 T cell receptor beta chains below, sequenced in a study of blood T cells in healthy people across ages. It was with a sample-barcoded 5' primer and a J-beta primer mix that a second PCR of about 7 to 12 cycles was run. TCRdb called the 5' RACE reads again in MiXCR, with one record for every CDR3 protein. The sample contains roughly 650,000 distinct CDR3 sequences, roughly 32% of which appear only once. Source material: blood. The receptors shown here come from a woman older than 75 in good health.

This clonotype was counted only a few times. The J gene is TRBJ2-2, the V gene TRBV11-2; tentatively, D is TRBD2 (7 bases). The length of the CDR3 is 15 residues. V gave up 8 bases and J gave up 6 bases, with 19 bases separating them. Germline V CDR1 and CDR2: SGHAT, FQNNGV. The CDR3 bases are TGTGCCAGCTCCGCTCATGGGGGGGGGCCCGGGGAGCTGTTTTTT. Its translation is CASSAHGGGPGELFF.

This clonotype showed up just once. This CDR3 reads CSASLPTGTGGVIGPGEQYF. Here the CDR3 DNA reads TGCAGTGCTTCACTCCCAACCGGGACAGGGGGCGTGATTGGCCCGGGGGAGCAGTACTTC. J is TRBJ2-4 and V is TRBV20-1, with 12 bases that match TRBD1. The germline gives CDR1 DFQATT, CDR2 SNEGSKA (reference sequence). This CDR3 contains 20 residues. Trimming removed 5 bases from V and 13 bases from J; junction bases left unmatched: 30.

This CDR3 is CSAPSGRAFGAGEQYF. The CDR3 DNA reads as TGCAGTGCTCCCTCGGGACGAGCGTTCGGGGCAGGCGAGCAGTACTTC. The chain is built from TRBV20-1 and TRBJ2-7; D tentatively fits TRBD1 or TRBD2 (5 bases each). The CDR3 consists of 16 residues. V lost 5 bases to trimming and J lost 6 bases, with 26 bases between them. Germline lookup yields CDR1 DFQATT and CDR2 SNEGSKA (reference sequence).

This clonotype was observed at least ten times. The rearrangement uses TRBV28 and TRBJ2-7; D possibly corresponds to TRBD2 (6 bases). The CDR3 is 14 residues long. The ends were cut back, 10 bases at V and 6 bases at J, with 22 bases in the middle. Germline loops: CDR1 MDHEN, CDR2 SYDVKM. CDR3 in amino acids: CATLTSRWSGEQYF. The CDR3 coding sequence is TGTGCCACCCTAACTAGCCGGTGGTCTGGCGAGCAGTACTTC.